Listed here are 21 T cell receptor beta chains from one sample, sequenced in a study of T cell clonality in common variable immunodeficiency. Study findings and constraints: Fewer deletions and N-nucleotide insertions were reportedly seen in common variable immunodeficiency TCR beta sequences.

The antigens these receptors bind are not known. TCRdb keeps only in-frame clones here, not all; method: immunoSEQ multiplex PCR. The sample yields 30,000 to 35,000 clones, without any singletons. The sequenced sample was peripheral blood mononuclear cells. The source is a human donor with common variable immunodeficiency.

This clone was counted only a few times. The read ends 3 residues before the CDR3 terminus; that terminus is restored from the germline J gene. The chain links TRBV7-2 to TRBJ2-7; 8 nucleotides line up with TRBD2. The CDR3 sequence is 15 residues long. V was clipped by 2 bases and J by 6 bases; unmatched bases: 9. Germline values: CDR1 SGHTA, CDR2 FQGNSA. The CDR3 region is CASSLKGSGNREQYF. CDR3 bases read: TGTGCCAGCAGCTTAAAGGGTAGCGGGAACCGCGAG. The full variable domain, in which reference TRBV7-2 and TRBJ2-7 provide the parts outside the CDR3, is GAGVSQSPSNKVTEKGKDVELRCDPISGHTALYWYRQSLGQGLEFLIYFQGNSAPDKSGLPSDRFSAERTGGSVSTLTIQRTQQEDSAVYLCASSLKGSGNREQYFGPGTRLTVT.

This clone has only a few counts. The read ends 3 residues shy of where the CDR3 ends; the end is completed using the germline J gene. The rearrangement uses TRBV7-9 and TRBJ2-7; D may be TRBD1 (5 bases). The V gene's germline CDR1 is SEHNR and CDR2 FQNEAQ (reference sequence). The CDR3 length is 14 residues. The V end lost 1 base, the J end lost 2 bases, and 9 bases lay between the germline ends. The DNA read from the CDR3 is TGTGCCAGCAGCTTAGTGGGGCCCACCTACGAG. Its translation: CASSLVGPTYE. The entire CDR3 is CASSLVGPTYEQYF. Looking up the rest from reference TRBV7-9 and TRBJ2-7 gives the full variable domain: DTGVSQNPRHKITKRGQNVTFRCDPISEHNRLYWYRQTLGQGPEFLTYFQNEAQLEKSRLLSDRFSAERPKGSFSTLEIQRTEQGDSAMYLCASSLVGPTYEQYFGPGTRLTVT.

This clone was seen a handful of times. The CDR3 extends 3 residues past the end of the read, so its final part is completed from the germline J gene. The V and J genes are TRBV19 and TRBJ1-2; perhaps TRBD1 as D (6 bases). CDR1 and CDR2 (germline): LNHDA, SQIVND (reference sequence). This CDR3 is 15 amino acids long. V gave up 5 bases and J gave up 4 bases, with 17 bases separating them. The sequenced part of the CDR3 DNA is TGTGCCAGTAGTGTCACTACTACAGGGTTCTATGGC. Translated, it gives CASSVTTTGFYG. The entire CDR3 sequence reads CASSVTTTGFYGYTF.

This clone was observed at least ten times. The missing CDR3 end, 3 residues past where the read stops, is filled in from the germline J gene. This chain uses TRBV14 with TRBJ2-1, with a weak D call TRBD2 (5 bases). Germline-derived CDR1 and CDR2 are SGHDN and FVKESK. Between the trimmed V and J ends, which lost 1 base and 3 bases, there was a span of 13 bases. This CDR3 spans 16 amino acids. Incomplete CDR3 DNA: TGTGCCAGCAGCCAAGCAGGACTTATCTACTACAATGAG. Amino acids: CASSQAGLIYYNE. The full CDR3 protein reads CASSQAGLIYYNEQFF.

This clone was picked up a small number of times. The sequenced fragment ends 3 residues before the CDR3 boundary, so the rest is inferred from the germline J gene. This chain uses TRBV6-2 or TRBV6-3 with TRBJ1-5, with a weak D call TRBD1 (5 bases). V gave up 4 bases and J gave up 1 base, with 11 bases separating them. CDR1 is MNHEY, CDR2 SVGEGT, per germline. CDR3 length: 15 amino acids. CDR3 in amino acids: CASSSPTDSNQPQHF. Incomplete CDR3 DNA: TGTGCCAGCAGTTCACCGACAGACAGCAATCAGCCC.

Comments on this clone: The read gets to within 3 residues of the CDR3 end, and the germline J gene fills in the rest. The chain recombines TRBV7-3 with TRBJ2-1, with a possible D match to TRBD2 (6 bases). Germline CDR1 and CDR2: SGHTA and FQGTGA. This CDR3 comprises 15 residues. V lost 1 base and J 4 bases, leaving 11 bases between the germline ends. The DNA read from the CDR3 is TGTGCCAGCAGCTTAAATCCCGGACTATACAATGAG. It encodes CASSLNPGLYNE. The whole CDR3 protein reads CASSLNPGLYNEQFF.

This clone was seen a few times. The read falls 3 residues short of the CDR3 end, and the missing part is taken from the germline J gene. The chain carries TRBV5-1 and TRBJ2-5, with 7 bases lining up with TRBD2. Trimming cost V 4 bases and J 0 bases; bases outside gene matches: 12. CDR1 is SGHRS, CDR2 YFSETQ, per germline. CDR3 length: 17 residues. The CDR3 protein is CASSPAPSGGYQETQYF. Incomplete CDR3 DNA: TGCGCCAGCAGCCCTGCACCTAGCGGAGGGTACCAAGAGACC.

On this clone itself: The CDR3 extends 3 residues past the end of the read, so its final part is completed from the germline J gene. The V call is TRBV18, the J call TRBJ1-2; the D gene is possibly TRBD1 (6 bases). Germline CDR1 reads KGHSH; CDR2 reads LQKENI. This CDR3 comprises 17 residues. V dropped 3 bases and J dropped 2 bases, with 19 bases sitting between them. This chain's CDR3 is CASSPTLGGLRNYGYTF. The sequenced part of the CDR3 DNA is TGTGCCAGCTCACCTACCCTCGGGGGGCTTCGAAACTATGGC.

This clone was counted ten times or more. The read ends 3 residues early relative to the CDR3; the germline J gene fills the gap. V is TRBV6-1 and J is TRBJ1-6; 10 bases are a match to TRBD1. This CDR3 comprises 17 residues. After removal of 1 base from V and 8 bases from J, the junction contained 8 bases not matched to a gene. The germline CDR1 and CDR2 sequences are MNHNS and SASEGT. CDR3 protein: CASSEVMDGTGDSPLHF. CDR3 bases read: TGTGCCAGCAGTGAAGTGATGGACGGGACAGGGGATTCACCC.

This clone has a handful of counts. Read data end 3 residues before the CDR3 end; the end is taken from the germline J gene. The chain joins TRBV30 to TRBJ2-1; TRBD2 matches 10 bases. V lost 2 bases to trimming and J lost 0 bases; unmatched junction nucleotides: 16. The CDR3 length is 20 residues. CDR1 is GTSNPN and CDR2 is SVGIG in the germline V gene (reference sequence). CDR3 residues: CAWSSSSGRAYSSSYNEQFF. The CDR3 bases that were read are TGTGCCTGGAGTTCCTCGAGCGGGAGGGCCTACTCGAGCTCCTACAATGAG.

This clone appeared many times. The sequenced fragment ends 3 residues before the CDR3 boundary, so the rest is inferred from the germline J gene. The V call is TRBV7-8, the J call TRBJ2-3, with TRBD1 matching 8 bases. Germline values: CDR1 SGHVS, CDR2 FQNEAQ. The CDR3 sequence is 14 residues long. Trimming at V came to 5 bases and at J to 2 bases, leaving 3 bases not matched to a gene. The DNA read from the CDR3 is TGTGCCAGCAGCCACAGGGGGAACACAGATACG. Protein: CASSHRGNTDT. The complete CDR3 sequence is CASSHRGNTDTQYF.

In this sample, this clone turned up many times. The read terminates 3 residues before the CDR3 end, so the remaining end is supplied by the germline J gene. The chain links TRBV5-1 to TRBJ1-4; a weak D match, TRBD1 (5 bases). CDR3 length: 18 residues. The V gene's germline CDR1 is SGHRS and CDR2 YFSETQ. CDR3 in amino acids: CASSLAGIGDGEYQGLFF. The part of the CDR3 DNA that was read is TGCGCCAGCAGCTTGGCCGGTATTGGAGACGGCGAGTACCAGGGA.

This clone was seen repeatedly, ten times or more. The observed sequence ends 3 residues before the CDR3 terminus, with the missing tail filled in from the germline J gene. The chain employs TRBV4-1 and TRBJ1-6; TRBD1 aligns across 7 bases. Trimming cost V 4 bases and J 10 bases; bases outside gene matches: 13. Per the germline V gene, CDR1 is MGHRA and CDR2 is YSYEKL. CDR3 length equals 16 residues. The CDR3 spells CASSRSRTGEESPLHF. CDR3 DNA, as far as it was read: TGCGCCAGCAGCCGAAGTAGAACAGGGGAGGAGTCACCC.

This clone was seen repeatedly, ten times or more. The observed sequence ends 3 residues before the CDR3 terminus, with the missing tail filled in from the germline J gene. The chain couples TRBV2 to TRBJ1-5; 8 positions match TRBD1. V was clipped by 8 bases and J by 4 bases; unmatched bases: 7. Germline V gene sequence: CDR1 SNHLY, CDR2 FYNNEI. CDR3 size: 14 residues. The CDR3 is CASGATGVNQPQHF. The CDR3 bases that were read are TGTGCCAGCGGCGCGACAGGGGTTAATCAGCCC.

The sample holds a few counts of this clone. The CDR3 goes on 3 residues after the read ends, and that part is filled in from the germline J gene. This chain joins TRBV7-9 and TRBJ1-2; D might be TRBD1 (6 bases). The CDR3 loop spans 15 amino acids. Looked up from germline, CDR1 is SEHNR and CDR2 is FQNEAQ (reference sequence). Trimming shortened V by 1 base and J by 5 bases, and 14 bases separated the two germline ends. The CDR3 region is CASSLGAGGPYGYTF. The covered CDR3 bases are TGTGCCAGCAGCTTAGGGGCGGGGGGCCCTTATGGC.

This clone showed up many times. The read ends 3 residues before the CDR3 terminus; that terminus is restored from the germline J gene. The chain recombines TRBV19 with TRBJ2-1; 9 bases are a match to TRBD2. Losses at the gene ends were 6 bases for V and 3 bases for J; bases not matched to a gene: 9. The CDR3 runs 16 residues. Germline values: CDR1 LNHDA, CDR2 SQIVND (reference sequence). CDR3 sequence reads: CASSELAGSYYNEQFF. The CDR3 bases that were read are TGTGCCAGTAGCGAGCTAGCGGGAAGCTACTACAATGAG.

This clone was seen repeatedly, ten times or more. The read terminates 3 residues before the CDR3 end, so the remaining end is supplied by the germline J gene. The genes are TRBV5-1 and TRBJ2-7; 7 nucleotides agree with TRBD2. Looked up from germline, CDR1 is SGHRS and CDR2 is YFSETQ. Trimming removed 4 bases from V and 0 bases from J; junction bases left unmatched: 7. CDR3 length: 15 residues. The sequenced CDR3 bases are TGCGCCAGCAGCCCGTTAGCGGGCTACTCCTACGAG. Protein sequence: CASSPLAGYSYE. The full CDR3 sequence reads CASSPLAGYSYEQYF. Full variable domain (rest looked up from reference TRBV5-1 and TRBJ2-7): KAGVTQTPRYLIKTRGQQVTLSCSPISGHRSVSWYQQTPGQGLQFLFEYFSETQRNKGNFPGRFSGRQFSNSRSEMNVSTLELGDSALYLCASSPLAGYSYEQYFGPGTRLTVT.

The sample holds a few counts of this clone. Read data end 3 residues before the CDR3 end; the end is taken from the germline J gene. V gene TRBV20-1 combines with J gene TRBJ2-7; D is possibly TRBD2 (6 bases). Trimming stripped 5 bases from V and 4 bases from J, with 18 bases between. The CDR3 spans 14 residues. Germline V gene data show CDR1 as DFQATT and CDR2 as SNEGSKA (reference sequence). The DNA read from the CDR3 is TGCAGTGCTGTTGGACGGCGGGGTACTTACGAG. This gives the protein CSAVGRRGTYE. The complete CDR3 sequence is CSAVGRRGTYEQYF.

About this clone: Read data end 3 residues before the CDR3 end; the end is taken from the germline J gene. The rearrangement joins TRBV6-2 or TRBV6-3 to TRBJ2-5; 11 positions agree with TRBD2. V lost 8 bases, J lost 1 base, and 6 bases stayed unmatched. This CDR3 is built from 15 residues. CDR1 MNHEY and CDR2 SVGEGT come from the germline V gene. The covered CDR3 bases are TGTGCCAGCCTATCTAGCGGGAGGACCCAAGAGACC. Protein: CASLSSGRTQET. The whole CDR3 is CASLSSGRTQETQYF.

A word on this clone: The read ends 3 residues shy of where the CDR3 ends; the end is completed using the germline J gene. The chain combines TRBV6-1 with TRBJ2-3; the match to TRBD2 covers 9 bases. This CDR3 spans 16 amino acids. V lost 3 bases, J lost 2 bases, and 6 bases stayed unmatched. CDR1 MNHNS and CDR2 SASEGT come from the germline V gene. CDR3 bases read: TGTGCCAGCAGTGAGATTCTAGCGGGGCCCACAGATACG. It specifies CASSEILAGPTDT. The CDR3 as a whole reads CASSEILAGPTDTQYF.

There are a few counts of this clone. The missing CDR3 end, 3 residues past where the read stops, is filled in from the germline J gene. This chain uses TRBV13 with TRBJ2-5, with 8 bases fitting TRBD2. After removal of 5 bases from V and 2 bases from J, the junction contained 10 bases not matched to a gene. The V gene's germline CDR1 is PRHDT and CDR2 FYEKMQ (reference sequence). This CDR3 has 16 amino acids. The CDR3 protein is CASSPTSGGGQETQYF. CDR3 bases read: TGTGCCAGCAGCCCTACTAGCGGAGGGGGTCAAGAGACC.